This T cell receptor beta chain was recovered during a study of cytomegalovirus exposure and HLA in healthy donors. Overall study results and limits: Only CMV serostatus was available as immune exposure information. Based on reports, TCR beta sequences accurately predicted HLA-A and HLA-B alleles for most subjects. It was likely that a cluster of highly shared sequence variants was a sequencing artifact.

Deletions cut 7 bases from V and 0 bases from J, with 9 bases between. CDR1 LNHNV and CDR2 YYDKDF come from the germline V gene (reference sequence). This CDR3 region has 13 residues. PCR employed 60 Vbeta and 13 Jbeta primers. Data came from immunoSEQ multiplex PCR; TCRdb stores just in-frame clones and leaves some out. Here the sample spans 90,000 to 110,000 clones, 76% being singletons. Regarding this clone: Antigen: not known.

The chain combines TRBV15 with TRBJ2-5; D is ambiguous. The clonotype comes from a man aged 35 to 55 in good health and CMV-seropositive. The sample was PBMCs. Here the CDR3 DNA reads TGTGCCACCACCCCTCGGGACCAAGAGACCCAGTACTTC. It specifies CATTPRDQETQYF.